This T cell receptor (beta chain) was sequenced for a study of cytomegalovirus exposure and HLA in healthy donors (dated by TCRdb to 2016 to 2017). Describing the broader study: The 666 repertoires of the first cohort and the 110 or so validation repertoires were produced on the same platform, according to a later analysis. The study aimed to test whether cataloging public T cell receptors could reveal signatures of past pathogen exposure. A separate validation cohort of 100 to 150 different subjects was used in addition to the approximately 610-subject first cohort. To predict cytomegalovirus infection status, the study brought together high-throughput TCR immunosequencing, statistical association of individual TCRs with disease status, and machine learning.

Receptors were amplified or captured by the immunoSEQ multiplex PCR assay. The paper's processing steps were these. A statistical classification framework was built for diagnosing cytomegalovirus status from the catalog of TCR beta chain sequences. Held by TCRdb, this immuneACCESS table contains in-frame sequences only and omits some clones. Under half of the omission traces to an unresolved V gene where checked; the cause of the rest is unknown. V, J and clone size are those of that table, while D and trimming were read from the DNA. For this sample the table gives some 110,000 clones, of which about 88% were detected only once. Around 4.5% of the sample lies in the top ten. Broader findings and caveats from the paper: In a later analysis, TCRs clustered in the first cohort were found to also tend to co-occur in the 120 or so validation repertoires, with approximately 95% of cluster scores above 0. A total of 150 to 200 TCR beta chains were listed by the study as associated with cytomegalovirus. All 120 or so repertoires were used to score co-occurrence in the validation cohort in a later analysis, because that analysis had no HLA typing for the cohort. The authors suggested that the approach could potentially be generalized to other disease states and immunological phenotypes. Cytomegalovirus status was reported to be diagnosed by the classifier with high specificity and sensitivity in both the original and validation cohorts. While some public TCRs were present in many individuals, most TCR sequences turned up only very rarely across donors. In vitro tests confirmed that a few of the cytomegalovirus-associated TCR beta chains recognize cytomegalovirus antigens.

In this sample, this clone turned up a few times. The antigen this receptor binds is unknown. Base-call qualities are not available, and no considerably larger clone is one nucleotide away. Separate from the approximately 700-subject first cohort, the validation cohort of about 120 subjects was the group to which the donors belonged. The sample consisted of PBMCs. This clonotype was sampled from a man younger than 30 in good health and CMV-seropositive.

CDR3 protein: CASSLGDRVDEQYF. The DNA sequence reads TGTGCCAGCAGCTTAGGGGACAGGGTAGACGAGCAGTACTTC. Rearrangement joined TRBV7-9 to TRBJ2-7, with 9 middle bases fitting TRBD1. Here V drops 1 base and J drops 5 bases, and the junction holds 3 bases not matched to any gene. The CDR3 measures 14 amino acids from cysteine to phenylalanine. CDR3 DNA only is kept here, 42 bases in frame from base 1. The germline V gene (reference sequence) yields SEHNR for CDR1 and FQNEAQ for CDR2.